This TCR beta chain was captured by sequencing in a study of blood T cell repertoires in COVID-19 (dated by TCRdb to between 2020 and 2021). Concerning the study at large: Samples from collaborators originated in the United States, Italy and Spain and spanned both the acute and convalescent phases of COVID-19. The prospective study material was composed of cDNA or gDNA derived from T cells, B-cell-depleted T cells, or PBMCs. Deeply sampled blood TCRbeta repertoires from subjects exposed to, actively infected with, or recovered from COVID-19 were included in the dataset. The repertoires were released in a freely available public database intended as a resource for research on the immune response to SARS-CoV-2. The samples were drawn from the first 160 participants of the ongoing ImmuneRACE study and from 950 to 1,500 subjects provided by 6 global collaborators. A de-identified subject ID, COVID-19 status, age in years and sex were almost always included in the sample metadata. Where HLA class I and class II types were available, the types were taken from metadata supplied by the sample provider, not from assay-based typing.

This clone was seen just once. There is no known antigen for this receptor. One base away there is no much larger clone; base qualities are not given. Whole blood was collected in K2EDTA tubes by collaborating institutions according to the institutions' own protocols. Collaborator samples were shipped for TCRbeta analysis as frozen whole blood, isolated PBMCs, or DNA extracted from either sample type. The research as a whole found: The quantity of clinical and demographic metadata differed by source and by participant and was supplied without curation.

The immunoSEQ Assay, a bias-controlled multiplex PCR, was used to amplify TCRbeta CDR3 regions from genomic DNA. Turning to the authors' computational methods: The number of nucleated cells in each sample was estimated by amplification of reference gene primers within the assay. To quantify the absolute abundance of each unique TCRbeta CDR3 rearrangement, sequence reads were collapsed and filtered. For each sample, productive Simpson clonality was calculated by taking the square root of Simpson's diversity index across productive rearrangements. TCRdb provides this immuneACCESS table in a form limited to in-frame rearrangements. Some clones are lacking; in checked studies, under half of them reflect an unresolved V gene, and why the rest are absent is not known. D and trimming come from the DNA, and the V and J calls and clone size come from that table. This sample comprises some 83,000 clones, around 88% of them detected only once. The ten largest make up nearly 5% of the sample.

For CDR1 and CDR2, the germline V gene (reference sequence) lists LGHDT and YNNKEL. The CDR3 runs 15 residues from the cysteine to the phenylalanine. Only CDR3 DNA is held: 45 bases, read in frame from base 1. Here V drops 7 bases and J drops 8 bases, and the junction holds 11 bases not matched to any gene. The sequenced sample consisted of peripheral blood. The chain is encoded by TRBV3-1 (or the pseudogene TRBV3-2) joined to TRBJ1-4; 9 bases in the middle match TRBD1. The sequence came from a woman of 80 years or more with active or convalescent COVID-19. The CDR3 reads as follows: CASNRGDRVKEKLFF. The DNA is TGTGCCAGCAACCGAGGGGACAGGGTGAAAGAAAAACTGTTTTTT.